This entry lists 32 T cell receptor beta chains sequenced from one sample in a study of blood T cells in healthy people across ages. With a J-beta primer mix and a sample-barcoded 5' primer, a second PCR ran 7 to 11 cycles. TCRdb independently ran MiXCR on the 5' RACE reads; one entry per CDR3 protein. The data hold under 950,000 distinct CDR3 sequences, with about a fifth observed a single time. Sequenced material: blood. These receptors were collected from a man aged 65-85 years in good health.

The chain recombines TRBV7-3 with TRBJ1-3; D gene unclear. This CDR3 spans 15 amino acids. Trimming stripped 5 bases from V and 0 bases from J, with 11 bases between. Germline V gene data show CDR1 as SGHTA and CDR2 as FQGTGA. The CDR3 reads CASSVQAGSGNTIYF. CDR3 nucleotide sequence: TGTGCCAGCAGCGTTCAAGCGGGCTCTGGAAACACCATATATTTT.

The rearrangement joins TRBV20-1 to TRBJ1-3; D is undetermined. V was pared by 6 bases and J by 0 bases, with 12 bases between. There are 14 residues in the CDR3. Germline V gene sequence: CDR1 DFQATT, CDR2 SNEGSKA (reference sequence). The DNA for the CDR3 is TGCAGTGCCAGCTTCGGCGGCTCTGGAAACACCATATATTTT. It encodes CSASFGGSGNTIYF.

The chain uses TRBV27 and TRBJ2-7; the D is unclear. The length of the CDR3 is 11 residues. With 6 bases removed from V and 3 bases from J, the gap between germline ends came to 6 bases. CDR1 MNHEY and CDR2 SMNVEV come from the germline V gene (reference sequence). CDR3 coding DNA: TGTGCCAGCAGCGACGGCTACGAGCAGTACTTC. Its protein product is CASSDGYEQYF.

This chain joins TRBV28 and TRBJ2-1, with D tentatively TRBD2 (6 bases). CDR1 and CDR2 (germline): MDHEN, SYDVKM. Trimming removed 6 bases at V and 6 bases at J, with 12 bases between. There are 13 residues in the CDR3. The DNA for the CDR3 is TGTGCCAGCAGCCCAGGCGGGATCAATGAGCAGTTCTTC. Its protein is CASSPGGINEQFF.

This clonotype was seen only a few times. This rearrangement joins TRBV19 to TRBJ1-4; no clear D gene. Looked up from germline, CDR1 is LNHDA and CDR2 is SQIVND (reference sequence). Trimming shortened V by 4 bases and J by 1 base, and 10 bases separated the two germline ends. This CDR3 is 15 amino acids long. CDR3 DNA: TGTGCCAGTAGTAGAACAGCGGGAACTAATGAAAAACTGTTTTTT. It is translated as CASSRTAGTNEKLFF.

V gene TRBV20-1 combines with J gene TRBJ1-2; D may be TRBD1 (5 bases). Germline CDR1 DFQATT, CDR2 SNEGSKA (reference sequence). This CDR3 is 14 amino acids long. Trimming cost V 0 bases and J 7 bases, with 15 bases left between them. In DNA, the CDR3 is TGCAGTGCTAGAGAGAATACAGGAGCCCTTGGCTACACCTTC. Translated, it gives CSARENTGALGYTF.

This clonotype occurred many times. CDR3 nucleotide sequence: TGTGCCAGCAGTTTAGGAGAGAGATTGTCCTACGAGCAGTACTTC. Protein: CASSLGERLSYEQYF. The chain joins TRBV28 to TRBJ2-7; D is uncertain. V lost 2 bases, J lost 1 base, and 12 bases lay in between. The germline V gene encodes CDR1 MDHEN and CDR2 SYDVKM. The CDR3 length is 15 residues.

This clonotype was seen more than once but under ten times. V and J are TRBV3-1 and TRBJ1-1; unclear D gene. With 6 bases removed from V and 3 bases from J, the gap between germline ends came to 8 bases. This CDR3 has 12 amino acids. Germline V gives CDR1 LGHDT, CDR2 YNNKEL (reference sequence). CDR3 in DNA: TGTGCCAGCAGTCGGACGGACACTGAAGCTTTCTTT. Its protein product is CASSRTDTEAFF. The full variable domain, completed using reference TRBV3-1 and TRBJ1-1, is DTAVSQTPKYLVTQMGNDKSIKCEQNLGHDTMYWYKQDSKKFLKIMFSYNNKELIINETVPNRFSPKSPDKAHLNLHINSLELGDSAVYFCASSRTDTEAFFGQGTRLTVV.

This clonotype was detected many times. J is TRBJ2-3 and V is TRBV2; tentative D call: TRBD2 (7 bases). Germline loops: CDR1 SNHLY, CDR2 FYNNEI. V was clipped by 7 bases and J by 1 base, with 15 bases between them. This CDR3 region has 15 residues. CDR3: CASKLGGARTDTQYF. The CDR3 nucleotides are TGTGCCAGCAAATTAGGGGGGGCCCGCACAGATACGCAGTATTTT.

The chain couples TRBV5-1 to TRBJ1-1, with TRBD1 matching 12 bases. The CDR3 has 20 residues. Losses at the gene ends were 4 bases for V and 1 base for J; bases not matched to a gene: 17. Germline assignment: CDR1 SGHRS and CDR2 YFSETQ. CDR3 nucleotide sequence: TGCGCCAGCAGCCCGAAGGGACAGGGGGCTTTAGGCAGAAGGAACACTGAAGCTTTCTTT. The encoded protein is CASSPKGQGALGRRNTEAFF.

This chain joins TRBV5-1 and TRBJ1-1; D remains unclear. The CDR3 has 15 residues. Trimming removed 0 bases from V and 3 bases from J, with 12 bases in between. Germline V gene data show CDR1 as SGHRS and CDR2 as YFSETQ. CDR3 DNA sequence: TGCGCCAGCAGCTTGGAGCCCGGGATCGACACTGAAGCTTTCTTT. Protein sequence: CASSLEPGIDTEAFF.

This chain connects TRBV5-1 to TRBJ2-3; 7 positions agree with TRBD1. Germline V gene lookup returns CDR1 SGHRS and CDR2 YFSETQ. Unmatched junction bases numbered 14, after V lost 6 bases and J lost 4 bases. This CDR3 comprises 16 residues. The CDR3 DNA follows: TGCGCCAGCAAATCCAAGGTGGCAGGGGGTGCAGATACGCAGTATTTT. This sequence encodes CASKSKVAGGADTQYF.

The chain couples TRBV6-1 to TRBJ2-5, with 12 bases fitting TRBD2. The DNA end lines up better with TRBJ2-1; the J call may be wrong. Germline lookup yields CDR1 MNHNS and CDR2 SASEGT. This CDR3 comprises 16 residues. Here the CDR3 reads CASRKLAGGVSNEQFF. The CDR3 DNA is TGTGCCAGCAGAAAACTAGCGGGAGGTGTGTCCAATGAGCAGTTCTTC.

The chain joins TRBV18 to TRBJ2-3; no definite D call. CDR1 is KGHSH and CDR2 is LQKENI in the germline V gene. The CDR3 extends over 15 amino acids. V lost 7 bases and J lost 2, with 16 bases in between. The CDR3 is CASLPLSRATDTQYF. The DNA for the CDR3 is TGTGCCAGCTTACCGTTAAGTAGGGCCACAGATACGCAGTATTTT.

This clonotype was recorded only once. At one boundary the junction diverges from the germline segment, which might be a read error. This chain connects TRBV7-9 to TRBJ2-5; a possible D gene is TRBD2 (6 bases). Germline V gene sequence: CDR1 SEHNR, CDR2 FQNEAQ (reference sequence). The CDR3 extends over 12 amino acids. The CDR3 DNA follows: TGTGCCACCAACGCGGGGAGCGAGACCCGGTACTTC. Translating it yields CATNAGSETRYF.

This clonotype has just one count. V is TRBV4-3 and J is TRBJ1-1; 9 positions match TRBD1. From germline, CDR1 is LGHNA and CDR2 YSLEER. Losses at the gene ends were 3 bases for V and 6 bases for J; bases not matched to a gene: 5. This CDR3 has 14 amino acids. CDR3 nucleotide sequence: TGCGCCAGCAGCCAGGGACAGGGTAGCGCTGAAGCTTTCTTT. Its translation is CASSQGQGSAEAFF.

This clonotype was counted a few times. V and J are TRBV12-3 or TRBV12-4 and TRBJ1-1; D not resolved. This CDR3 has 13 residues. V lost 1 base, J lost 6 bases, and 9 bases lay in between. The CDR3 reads CASSLGVRAEAFF. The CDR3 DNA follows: TGTGCCAGCAGTTTAGGGGTTCGGGCTGAAGCTTTCTTT.

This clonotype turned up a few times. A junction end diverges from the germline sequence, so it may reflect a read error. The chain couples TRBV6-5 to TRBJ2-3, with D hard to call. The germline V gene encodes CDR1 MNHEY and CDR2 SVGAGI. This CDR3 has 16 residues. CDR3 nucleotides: TGCGCCAGCAGTTACCATCGGAAAAGCGGCACAGATACGCAGTATTTT. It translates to CASSYHRKSGTDTQYF.

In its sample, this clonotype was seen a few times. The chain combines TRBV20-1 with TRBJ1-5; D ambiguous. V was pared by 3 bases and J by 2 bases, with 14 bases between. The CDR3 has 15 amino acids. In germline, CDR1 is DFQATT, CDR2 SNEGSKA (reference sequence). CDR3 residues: CSASGRTPGNQPQHF. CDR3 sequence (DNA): TGCAGTGCTAGTGGGAGGACCCCGGGCAATCAGCCCCAGCATTTT.

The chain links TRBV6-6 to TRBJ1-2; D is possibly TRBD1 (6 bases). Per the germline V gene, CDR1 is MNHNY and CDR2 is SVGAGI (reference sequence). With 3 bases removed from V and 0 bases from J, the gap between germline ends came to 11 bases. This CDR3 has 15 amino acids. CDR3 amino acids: CASSYRTAANYGYTF. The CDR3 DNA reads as TGTGCCAGCAGTTATCGGACAGCCGCTAACTATGGCTACACCTTC.

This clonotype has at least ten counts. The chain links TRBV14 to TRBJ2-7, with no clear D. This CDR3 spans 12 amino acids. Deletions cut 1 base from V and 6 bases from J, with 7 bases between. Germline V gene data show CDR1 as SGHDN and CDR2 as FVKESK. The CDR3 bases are TGTGCCAGCAGCCAAGTTCGGGTCGAGCAGTACTTC. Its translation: CASSQVRVEQYF.

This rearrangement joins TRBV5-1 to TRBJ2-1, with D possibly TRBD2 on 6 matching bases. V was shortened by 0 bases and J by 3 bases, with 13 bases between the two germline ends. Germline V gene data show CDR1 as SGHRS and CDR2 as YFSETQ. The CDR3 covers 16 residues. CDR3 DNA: TGCGCCAGCAGCTTGGCCGTGTCTAGCGACTACAATGAGCAGTTCTTC. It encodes CASSLAVSSDYNEQFF.

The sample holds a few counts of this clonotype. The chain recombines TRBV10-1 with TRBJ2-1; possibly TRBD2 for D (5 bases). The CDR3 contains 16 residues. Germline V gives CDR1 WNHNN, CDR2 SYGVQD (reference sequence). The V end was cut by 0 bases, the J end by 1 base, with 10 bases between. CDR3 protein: CASSESTGKSYNEQFF. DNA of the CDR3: TGCGCCAGCAGTGAGTCGACGGGGAAGTCCTACAATGAGCAGTTCTTC.

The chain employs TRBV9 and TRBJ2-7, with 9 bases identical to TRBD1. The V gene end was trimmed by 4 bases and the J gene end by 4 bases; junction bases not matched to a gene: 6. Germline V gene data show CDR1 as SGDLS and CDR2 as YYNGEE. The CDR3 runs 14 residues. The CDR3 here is CASSRATGGYEQYF. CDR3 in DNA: TGTGCCAGCAGCAGAGCGACAGGGGGGTACGAGCAGTACTTC. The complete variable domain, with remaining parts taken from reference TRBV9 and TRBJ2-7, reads DSGVTQTPKHLITATGQRVTLRCSPRSGDLSVYWYQQSLDQGLQFLIQYYNGEERAKGNILERFSAQQFPDLHSELNLSSLELGDSALYFCASSRATGGYEQYFGPGTRLTVT.

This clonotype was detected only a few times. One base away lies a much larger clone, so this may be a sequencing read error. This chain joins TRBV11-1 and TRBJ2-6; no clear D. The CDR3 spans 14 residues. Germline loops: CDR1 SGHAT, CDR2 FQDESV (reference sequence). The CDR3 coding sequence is TGTGCCGGCAGCTTAAGGGCTGGGGCCAACGTCCTGACTTTC. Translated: CAGSLRAGANVLTF.

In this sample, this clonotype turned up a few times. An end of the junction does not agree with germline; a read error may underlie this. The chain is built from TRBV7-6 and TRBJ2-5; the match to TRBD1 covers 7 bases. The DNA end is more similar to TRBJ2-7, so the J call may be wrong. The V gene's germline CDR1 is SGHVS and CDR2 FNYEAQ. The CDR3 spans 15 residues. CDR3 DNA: TGTGTCAGCAGCTTCTCCCCCGGGACAGCCTACGAGCAGTACTTC. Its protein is CVSSFSPGTAYEQYF.

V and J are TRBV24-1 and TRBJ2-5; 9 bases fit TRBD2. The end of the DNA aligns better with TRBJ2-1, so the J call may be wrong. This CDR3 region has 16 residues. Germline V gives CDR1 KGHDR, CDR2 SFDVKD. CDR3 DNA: TGTGCCACCAGTGACCTCACTAGCGGGCTCAGGTCCGAGCAGTTCTTC. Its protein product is CATSDLTSGLRSEQFF.

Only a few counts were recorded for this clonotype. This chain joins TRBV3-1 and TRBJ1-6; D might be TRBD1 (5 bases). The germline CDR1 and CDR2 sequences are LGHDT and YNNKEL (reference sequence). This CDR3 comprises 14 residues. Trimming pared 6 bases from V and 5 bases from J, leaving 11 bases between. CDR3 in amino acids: CASREGRNNSPLHF. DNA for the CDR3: TGTGCCAGCAGAGAGGGACGGAATAATTCACCCCTCCACTTT.

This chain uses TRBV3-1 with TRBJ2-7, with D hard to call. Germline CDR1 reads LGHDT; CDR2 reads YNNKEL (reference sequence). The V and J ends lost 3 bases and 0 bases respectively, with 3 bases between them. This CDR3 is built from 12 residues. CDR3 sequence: CASSHPSYEQYV. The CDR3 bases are TGTGCCAGCAGCCACCCCTCCTACGAGCAGTACGTC.

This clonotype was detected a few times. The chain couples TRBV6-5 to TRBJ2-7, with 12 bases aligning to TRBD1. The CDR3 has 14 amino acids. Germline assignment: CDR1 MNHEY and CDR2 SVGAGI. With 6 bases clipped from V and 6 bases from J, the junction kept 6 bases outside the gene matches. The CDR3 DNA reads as TGTGCCAGCAGACGGGACAGGGGGCTTGGCGAGCAGTACTTC. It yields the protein CASRRDRGLGEQYF.

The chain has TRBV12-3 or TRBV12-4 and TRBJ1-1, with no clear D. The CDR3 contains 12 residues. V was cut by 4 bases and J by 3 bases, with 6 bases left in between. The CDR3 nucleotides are TGTGCCAGCAGTTGGGTCGACACTGAAGCTTTCTTT. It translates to CASSWVDTEAFF.

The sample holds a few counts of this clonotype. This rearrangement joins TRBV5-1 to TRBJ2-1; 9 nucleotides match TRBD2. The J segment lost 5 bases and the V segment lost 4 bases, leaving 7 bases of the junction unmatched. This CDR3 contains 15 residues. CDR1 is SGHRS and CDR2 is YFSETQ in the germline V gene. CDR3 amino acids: CASSPIAGEHNEQFF. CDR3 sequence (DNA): TGCGCCAGCAGCCCCATAGCGGGAGAACACAATGAGCAGTTCTTC.